One and the same sample provided the 20 T cell receptor beta chains below, sequenced in a study of cytotoxic CD8 clonotypes in ibrutinib-treated CLL. Profiling relied on immunoSEQ multiplex PCR, and the TCRdb table lists in-frame clones only, not all of them. The sample gives roughly 200,000 clones, 60% to 80% of which show up once; approximately 10% is in the top ten. The sequences come from PBMCs, collected after 12 months of ibrutinib treatment. The receptor source for this set is a human donor with chronic lymphocytic leukemia.

The rearrangement uses TRBV5-1 and TRBJ2-7; 9 bases are a match to TRBD2. This CDR3 comprises 15 residues. The trim removed 3 bases at V and 2 bases at J, leaving 6 bases unmatched. Per germline, CDR1 SGHRS and CDR2 YFSETQ. The CDR3 loop reads CASSYETSGTYEQYF. The CDR3 DNA reads TGCGCCAGCAGCTACGAGACTAGCGGTACCTACGAGCAGTACTTC.

The CDR3 DNA is TGTGCCAGTAGTATCCTCGCGGGAGCATCAGATACGCAGTATTTT. It encodes CASSILAGASDTQYF. The chain links TRBV19 to TRBJ2-3; 7 bases map to TRBD2. The V gene's germline CDR1 is LNHDA and CDR2 SQIVND (reference sequence). Unmatched junction bases numbered 7, after V lost 3 bases and J lost 4 bases. This CDR3 is 15 amino acids long. Using reference TRBV19 and TRBJ2-3 for the parts outside the CDR3, the full variable domain is DGGITQSPKYLFRKEGQNVTLSCEQNLNHDAMYWYRQDPGQGLRLIYYSQIVNDFQKGDIAEGYSVSREKKESFPLTVTSAQKNPTAFYLCASSILAGASDTQYFGPGTRLTVL.

The chain has TRBV19 and TRBJ1-5; no clear D gene. V was clipped by 6 bases and J by 2 bases, with 17 bases between them. Germline-derived CDR1 and CDR2 are LNHDA and SQIVND (reference sequence). This CDR3 has 16 residues. The CDR3 sequence is CASSNRWDNGNQPQHF. The CDR3 DNA reads TGTGCCAGTAGCAACCGGTGGGATAATGGCAATCAGCCCCAGCATTTT. The full variable domain, in which reference TRBV19 and TRBJ1-5 provide the parts outside the CDR3, is DGGITQSPKYLFRKEGQNVTLSCEQNLNHDAMYWYRQDPGQGLRLIYYSQIVNDFQKGDIAEGYSVSREKKESFPLTVTSAQKNPTAFYLCASSNRWDNGNQPQHFGDGTRLSIL.

This clone appeared a few times. The chain recombines TRBV5-1 with TRBJ1-1; 7 bases line up with TRBD1. Germline assignment: CDR1 SGHRS and CDR2 YFSETQ. CDR3 length: 14 residues. Unmatched junction bases numbered 8, after V lost 4 bases and J lost 5 bases. DNA of the CDR3: TGCGCCAGCAGCCTGACAGGGACGTTAACTGAAGCTTTCTTT. Translation: CASSLTGTLTEAFF.

This clone was observed a single time. CDR3 loop: CASSLGQIGEKLFF. CDR3 DNA sequence: TGCGCCAGCAGCTTAGGACAGATCGGCGAAAAACTGTTTTTT. The chain uses TRBV5-1 and TRBJ1-4; D may be TRBD1 (6 bases). V lost 2 bases and J lost 8, with 13 bases in between. This CDR3 region has 14 residues. Germline CDR1 and CDR2: SGHRS and YFSETQ.

The chain employs TRBV19 and TRBJ1-5; tentative D call: TRBD1 (5 bases). CDR1 LNHDA and CDR2 SQIVND come from the germline V gene (reference sequence). The V end lost 5 bases, the J end lost 2 bases, and 10 bases lay between the germline ends. The CDR3 spans 14 residues. CDR3 in amino acids: CASSGRGGNQPQHF. The CDR3 DNA reads as TGTGCCAGTAGTGGGAGGGGAGGCAATCAGCCCCAGCATTTT. The complete variable domain, with remaining parts taken from reference TRBV19 and TRBJ1-5, reads DGGITQSPKYLFRKEGQNVTLSCEQNLNHDAMYWYRQDPGQGLRLIYYSQIVNDFQKGDIAEGYSVSREKKESFPLTVTSAQKNPTAFYLCASSGRGGNQPQHFGDGTRLSIL.

The chain employs TRBV2 and TRBJ1-2, with 7 bases that match TRBD1. Per the germline V gene, CDR1 is SNHLY and CDR2 is FYNNEI. The CDR3 runs to 13 residues. Losses at the gene ends were 7 bases for V and 5 bases for J; bases not matched to a gene: 7. The DNA of the CDR3 is TGTGCCAGCAACAGGGACAGAAGATATGGCTACACCTTC. Translation: CASNRDRRYGYTF.

The chain carries TRBV23-1 and TRBJ1-5, with TRBD1 identical over 7 bases. TRBV23-1 carries the ORF label, with uncertain function. V dropped 3 bases and J dropped 2; count of bases not matched to a gene: 10. There are 17 residues in the CDR3. In DNA form, the CDR3 reads TGCGCCAGCAGTCACCTAGACAGGGCCTGGGGCAATCAGCCCCAGCATTTT. Amino acid sequence: CASSHLDRAWGNQPQHF.

In this sample, this clone turned up a few times. V is TRBV7-9 and J is TRBJ1-1, with TRBD1 identical over 9 bases. The CDR3 contains 15 residues. Germline values: CDR1 SEHNR, CDR2 FQNEAQ (reference sequence). V lost 5 bases and J lost 4; bases outside the gene matches: 8. This CDR3 is CASSPRETGGTEAFF. The CDR3 region has the DNA TGTGCCAGCAGCCCCCGGGAGACAGGGGGCACTGAAGCTTTCTTT.

The genes are TRBV25-1 and TRBJ2-2; D remains ambiguous. The length of the CDR3 is 13 residues. Germline lookup yields CDR1 MGHDK and CDR2 SYGVNS. With 7 bases removed from V and 5 bases from J, the gap between germline ends came to 11 bases. CDR3 loop: CASTPPTTGELFF. CDR3 sequence (DNA): TGTGCCAGCACCCCACCCACTACCGGGGAGCTGTTTTTT.

The chain employs TRBV28 and TRBJ2-7; the match to TRBD1 covers 7 bases. The length of the CDR3 is 14 residues. From germline, CDR1 is MDHEN and CDR2 SYDVKM. With 5 bases clipped from V and 3 bases from J, the junction kept 7 bases outside the gene matches. The CDR3 region has the DNA TGTGCCAGCAGTACCGGGACAGCAAACTACGAGCAGTACTTC. Translated: CASSTGTANYEQYF.

The V call is TRBV7-9, the J call TRBJ1-5; no firm D call. The CDR3 runs 15 residues. V gave up 2 bases and J gave up 3 bases, with 11 bases separating them. The germline V gene has CDR1 SEHNR and CDR2 FQNEAQ (reference sequence). Here the CDR3 reads CASSLLDGPNQPQHF. The CDR3 DNA reads TGTGCCAGCAGCTTACTGGACGGCCCCAATCAGCCCCAGCATTTT.

V is TRBV14 and J is TRBJ2-1; the D gene is possibly TRBD2 (5 bases). With 2 bases removed from V and 2 bases from J, the gap between germline ends came to 10 bases. From germline, CDR1 is SGHDN and CDR2 FVKESK. This CDR3 region has 15 residues. CDR3 coding DNA: TGTGCCAGCAGCCAATTAGCGTATCCCTACAATGAGCAGTTCTTC. Translated, it gives CASSQLAYPYNEQFF. Based on the CDR3 plus reference TRBV14 and TRBJ2-1, the full variable domain is EAGVTQFPSHSVIEKGQTVTLRCDPISGHDNLYWYRRVMGKEIKFLLHFVKESKQDESGMPNNRFLAERTGGTYSTLKVQPAELEDSGVYFCASSQLAYPYNEQFFGPGTRLTVL.

This clone has more than one count but fewer than ten. V gene TRBV5-8 combines with J gene TRBJ1-2; D is undetermined. Deletions cut 4 bases from V and 5 bases from J, with 9 bases between. The CDR3 has 12 amino acids. Germline-derived CDR1 and CDR2 are SGHTS and YDEGEE. CDR3 loop: CASSPSSYGYTF. In DNA form, the CDR3 reads TGTGCCAGCAGCCCGAGCAGTTATGGCTACACCTTC.

The chain carries TRBV19 and TRBJ1-1; 9 nucleotides agree with TRBD1. The CDR3 sequence is 22 residues long. Germline assignment: CDR1 LNHDA and CDR2 SQIVND (reference sequence). The CDR3 DNA reads as TGTGTCGTAGCCCCACCAACGGCCGCCCACAGGGGGCGAGTTAGGCCGAACACTGAAGCTTTCTTT. Translated: CVVAPPTAAHRGRVRPNTEAFF.

About this clone itself: The junction and the germline gene differ at one end; a read error may be behind it. The gene calls are TRBV7-2 and TRBJ2-2; D is perhaps TRBD1 or TRBD2 (5 bases each). The CDR3 loop spans 15 amino acids. CDR1 is SGHTA, CDR2 FQGNSA, per germline. The CDR3 nucleotides are TGTGCCAGCAGCTGGGACGGCCCCGAACACCGGGGAGCTGTTTTT. Translating gives CASSWDGPEHRGAVF. The entire variable domain, with the rest obtained from reference TRBV7-2 and TRBJ2-2, is as follows: GAGVSQSPSNKVTEKGKDVELRCDPISGHTALYWYRQSLGQGLEFLIYFQGNSAPDKSGLPSDRFSAERTGGSVSTLTIQRTQQEDSAVYLCASSWDGPEHRGAVFGEGSRLTVL.

There are a few counts of this clone. Its ends do not fully match the called genes, so a read error is possible. The chain recombines TRBV7-7 with TRBJ2-1; D perhaps matches TRBD2 (6 bases). Germline V gives CDR1 SSHAT, CDR2 FNYEAQ (reference sequence). CDR3 length: 15 amino acids. CDR3 sequence reads: CASSLLGGTYNEQFF. As DNA, the CDR3 is TGTGCTAGCAGCCTCCTGGGGGGAACCTACAATGAGCAGTTCTTC.

This clone has only one observation. The rearrangement links TRBV2 to TRBJ2-7; no definite D call. V lost 6 bases, J lost 4 bases, and 16 bases lay in between. Germline V lookup: CDR1 SNHLY, CDR2 FYNNEI. This CDR3 region has 14 residues. CDR3 amino acids: CASSFPQLRYEQYF. The CDR3 bases are TGTGCCAGCAGCTTCCCCCAGCTCAGGTACGAGCAGTACTTC. Complete variable domain (other parts from reference TRBV2 and TRBJ2-7): EPEVTQTPSHQVTQMGQEVILRCVPISNHLYFYWYRQILGQKVEFLVSFYNNEISEKSEIFDDQFSVERPDGSNFTLKIRSTKLEDSAMYFCASSFPQLRYEQYFGPGTRLTVT.

The CDR3 reads CASSTREGRNNEQFF. CDR3 coding DNA: TGTGCCAGCAGTACACGGGAGGGCAGAAACAATGAGCAGTTCTTC. This chain uses TRBV6-5 with TRBJ2-1, with 8 bases aligning to TRBD2. The CDR3 runs to 15 residues. The germline CDR1 and CDR2 sequences are MNHEY and SVGAGI. V shed 5 bases, J shed 5 bases, and the junction held 8 bases outside the gene matches.

In this sample, this clone turned up a few times. The chain combines TRBV18 with TRBJ2-5, with 13 nucleotides matching TRBD2. The CDR3 is made up of 16 amino acids. Losses at the gene ends were 3 bases for V and 1 base for J; bases not matched to a gene: 2. Looked up from germline, CDR1 is KGHSH and CDR2 is LQKENI. The CDR3 coding sequence is TGTGCCAGCTCACCTACTAGCGGGGGGGCCCAAGAGACCCAGTACTTC. Translated, it gives CASSPTSGGAQETQYF.